Each of the 31 T cell receptor beta chains below was sequenced from the same sample in a study of blood T cell repertoires in COVID-19. Sequencing was performed with immunoSEQ multiplex PCR; in TCRdb, only in-frame clones are kept and a portion is missing. The profile shows about 270,000 clones, around 81% of them singletons. The sequenced material came from peripheral blood. All receptors come from a woman aged 55 to 70 with active or convalescent COVID-19.

The table lists this clone with many counts. The CDR3 reads CASSSQGATEAFF. For the CDR3, the DNA is TGTGCCAGTAGTTCACAGGGGGCCACTGAAGCTTTCTTT. The chain combines TRBV19 with TRBJ1-1; TRBD1 matches at 9 bases. Germline CDR1 and CDR2: LNHDA and SQIVND (reference sequence). With 5 bases clipped from V and 4 bases from J, the junction kept 2 bases outside the gene matches. This CDR3 spans 13 amino acids. The variable domain in full, completed from reference TRBV19 and TRBJ1-1, reads DGGITQSPKYLFRKEGQNVTLSCEQNLNHDAMYWYRQDPGQGLRLIYYSQIVNDFQKGDIAEGYSVSREKKESFPLTVTSAQKNPTAFYLCASSSQGATEAFFGQGTRLTVV.

The chain links TRBV11-2 to TRBJ2-5, with 9 bases aligning to TRBD2. Germline V lookup: CDR1 SGHAT, CDR2 FQNNGV. CDR3 length equals 15 residues. The ends lost 1 base at V and 5 bases at J; junction bases unmatched: 5. The chain's CDR3 is CASSLGAGGQETQYF. The CDR3 bases are TGTGCCAGCAGCTTAGGGGCGGGGGGGCAGGAGACCCAGTACTTC.

The chain uses TRBV21-1 and TRBJ2-7; the table's TRBD1 call for D was not verified on the DNA. TRBV21-1 is termed a pseudogene. CDR3 length: 20 residues. The CDR3 region is CASSKWGPHRWGQGEYEQYF. For the CDR3, the DNA is TGTGCCAGCAGCAAATGGGGTCCTCATCGTTGGGGACAGGGGGAATACGAGCAGTACTTC.

Concerning this clone: The identical CDR3 is also encoded by other nucleotide sequences in the sample. The chain carries TRBV11-2 and TRBJ2-7; unclear D gene. This CDR3 spans 11 amino acids. The ends were cut back, 6 bases at V and 3 bases at J, with 6 bases in the middle. CDR1 and CDR2 (germline): SGHAT, FQNNGV. The chain's CDR3 is CASSPSYEQYF. The CDR3 DNA is TGTGCCAGCAGTCCCAGCTACGAGCAGTACTTC. The whole variable domain, filled in from reference TRBV11-2 and TRBJ2-7, reads EAGVAQSPRYKIIEKRQSVAFWCNPISGHATLYWYQQILGQGPKLLIQFQNNGVVDDSQLPKDRFSAERLKGVDSTLKIQPAKLEDSAVYLCASSPSYEQYFGPGTRLTVT.

V and J are TRBV7-2 and TRBJ2-1, with 10 bases lining up with TRBD1. Germline V lookup: CDR1 SGHTA, CDR2 FQGNSA. The CDR3 consists of 15 residues. With V trimmed by 6 bases and J by 1 base, 3 bases remained unmatched. CDR3: CASRRDRGSYNEQFF. CDR3 in DNA: TGTGCCAGCAGGAGGGACAGGGGTTCCTACAATGAGCAGTTCTTC. The full variable domain, completed using reference TRBV7-2 and TRBJ2-1, is GAGVSQSPSNKVTEKGKDVELRCDPISGHTALYWYRQSLGQGLEFLIYFQGNSAPDKSGLPSDRFSAERTGGSVSTLTIQRTQQEDSAVYLCASRRDRGSYNEQFFGPGTRLTVL.

The genes are TRBV19 and TRBJ1-5; TRBD1 might be the D (6 bases). V was cut by 5 bases and J by 4 bases, with 9 bases left in between. CDR1 LNHDA and CDR2 SQIVND come from the germline V gene (reference sequence). The CDR3 consists of 13 residues. CDR3 sequence (DNA): TGTGCCAGTAGTCCCGACAGGAATCAGCCCCAGCATTTT. Its translation is CASSPDRNQPQHF.

This chain links TRBV15 with TRBJ2-3; 8 bases map to TRBD1. The ends lost 1 base at V and 2 bases at J; junction bases unmatched: 5. Germline V gene sequence: CDR1 LNHNV, CDR2 YYDKDF (reference sequence). This CDR3 contains 16 residues. Here the CDR3 reads CATSRGDRGLTDTQYF. Written as DNA, the CDR3 is TGTGCCACCAGCAGAGGAGACAGGGGCCTCACAGATACGCAGTATTTT.

V is TRBV15 and J is TRBJ2-5; no clear D. This CDR3 contains 14 residues. The germline V gene encodes CDR1 LNHNV and CDR2 YYDKDF (reference sequence). Trimming took off 0 bases at V and 1 base at J, with 6 bases between the two ends. For the CDR3, the DNA is TGTGCCACCAGCAGAGATTCCAGCCAAGAGACCCAGTACTTC. This translates into CATSRDSSQETQYF.

This clone has only one observation. V usage is TRBV9 and J usage is TRBJ1-2, with D uncertain. CDR3 length equals 21 residues. V was pared by 3 bases and J by 1 base, with 31 bases between. Germline V CDR1 and CDR2: SGDLS, YYNGEE. CDR3 amino acids: CASSATSPDRGRELLNYGYTF. CDR3 in DNA: TGTGCCAGCAGCGCCACCTCCCCCGACCGGGGAAGGGAGCTACTTAACTATGGCTACACCTTC.

The chain links TRBV12-3 or TRBV12-4 to TRBJ1-4, with no clear D. The CDR3 totals 12 residues. V was trimmed by 2 bases and J by 5 bases, leaving 3 bases between them. The CDR3 DNA follows: TGTGCCAGCAGTTTACTGAATGAAAAACTGTTTTTT. Amino acids: CASSLLNEKLFF.

This clone has a single count. The chain is built from TRBV5-1 and TRBJ2-7; no definite D call. The V and J ends lost 1 base and 1 base respectively, with 9 bases between them. The germline gives CDR1 SGHRS, CDR2 YFSETQ. This CDR3 is 14 amino acids long. CDR3 nucleotides: TGCGCCAGCAGCTTGCGCCCCCGGTCCTACGAGCAGTACTTC. Its translation: CASSLRPRSYEQYF.

This chain's CDR3 is CASSLAQAISGNTIYF. DNA for the CDR3: TGTGCCAGCAGCTTAGCACAGGCAATCTCTGGAAACACCATATATTTT. The J gene is TRBJ1-3, the V gene TRBV7-9, with D possibly matching TRBD1 (5 bases). Trimming shortened V by 0 bases and J by 0 bases, and 9 bases separated the two germline ends. The CDR3 spans 16 residues. Germline-derived CDR1 and CDR2 are SEHNR and FQNEAQ (reference sequence).

The V call is TRBV18, the J call TRBJ2-1; D might be TRBD2 (6 bases). This CDR3 is 13 amino acids long. The V end lost 8 bases, the J end lost 8 bases, and 16 bases lay between the germline ends. CDR1 and CDR2 (germline): KGHSH, LQKENI. This CDR3 is CASGGAMADEQFF. CDR3 coding DNA: TGTGCCAGCGGCGGGGCCATGGCGGATGAGCAGTTCTTC. Full variable domain (remainder filled in from reference TRBV18 and TRBJ2-1): NAGVMQNPRHLVRRRGQEARLRCSPMKGHSHVYWYRQLPEEGLKFMVYLQKENIIDESGMPKERFSAEFPKEGPSILRIQQVVRGDSAAYFCASGGAMADEQFFGPGTRLTVL.

This sequence joins TRBV7-2 and TRBJ2-1, with 8 nucleotides matching TRBD1. The length of the CDR3 is 14 residues. The germline V gene has CDR1 SGHTA and CDR2 FQGNSA. After removal of 5 bases from V and 7 bases from J, the junction contained 7 bases not matched to a gene. CDR3 bases: TGTGCCAGCAGCACCCTTTGGACAGGGAATGAGCAGTTCTTC. Translation gives CASSTLWTGNEQFF.

J is TRBJ2-7 and V is TRBV13, with a possible D match to TRBD1 (6 bases). CDR1 PRHDT and CDR2 FYEKMQ come from the germline V gene (reference sequence). The CDR3 contains 16 residues. Trimming took off 3 bases at V and 2 bases at J, with 17 bases between the two ends. In nucleotides, the CDR3 is TGTGCCAGCAGCTTCTCCTACAGGGTGTCGACCTACGAGCAGTACTTC. Translation: CASSFSYRVSTYEQYF.

The V call is TRBV10-3, the J call TRBJ2-5, with 15 positions matching TRBD2. J gave up 2 bases and V 6 bases, and 7 bases lay outside the gene matches. The germline V gene encodes CDR1 ENHRY and CDR2 SYGVKD. This CDR3 has 17 amino acids. The CDR3 is CAIRLGLAGGHQETQYF. In DNA, the CDR3 is TGTGCCATCAGACTTGGACTAGCGGGGGGGCATCAAGAGACCCAGTACTTC.

This chain links TRBV7-8 with TRBJ2-3, with D maybe TRBD1 (5 bases). Germline values: CDR1 SGHVS, CDR2 FQNEAQ. V shed 0 bases and J shed 8 bases, with 15 bases lying between them. This CDR3 is 15 amino acids long. CDR3 amino acids: CASSLAGPPYSTQYF. The CDR3 coding sequence is TGTGCCAGCAGCTTAGCGGGGCCGCCATATAGTACGCAGTATTTT.

This clone was observed a handful of times. The chain combines TRBV13 with TRBJ1-2; a weak D match, TRBD1 (6 bases). Per germline, CDR1 PRHDT and CDR2 FYEKMQ (reference sequence). Between the trimmed V and J ends, which lost 5 bases and 6 bases, there was a span of 10 bases. The CDR3 is made up of 12 amino acids. In DNA form, the CDR3 reads TGTGCCAGCAGCCCCCCAGGGGATGGCTACACCTTC. Its translation is CASSPPGDGYTF.

This clone appeared once. This chain uses TRBV7-2 with TRBJ2-3; 12 bases align to TRBD2. V dropped 2 bases and J dropped 3; count of bases not matched to a gene: 3. Germline CDR1 reads SGHTA; CDR2 reads FQGNSA. This CDR3 is built from 16 residues. The CDR3 sequence is CASSLLAGGGTDTQYF. CDR3 DNA sequence: TGTGCCAGCAGCTTACTAGCGGGAGGGGGTACAGATACGCAGTATTTT.

This chain links TRBV5-4 with TRBJ2-1; the match to TRBD2 covers 8 bases. Germline CDR1 and CDR2: SGHNT and YYREEE (reference sequence). The CDR3 covers 13 residues. V trimming: 6 bases; J trimming: 8 bases; junction bases outside the gene matches: 7. This CDR3 reads CASTSGLADEQFF. In DNA, the CDR3 is TGTGCCAGCACCTCTGGACTAGCCGATGAGCAGTTCTTC. The full variable domain, rest sourced from reference TRBV5-4 and TRBJ2-1, is ETGVTQSPTHLIKTRGQQVTLRCSSQSGHNTVSWYQQALGQGPQFIFQYYREEENGRGNFPPRFSGLQFPNYSSELNVNALELDDSALYLCASTSGLADEQFFGPGTRLTVL.

This clone was found once. CDR3 amino acids: CASSLAGTNSPLHF. CDR3 coding DNA: TGTGCCAGCAGCTTGGCGGGAACTAATTCACCCCTCCACTTT. The chain links TRBV5-5 to TRBJ1-6; D is uncertain. CDR1 and CDR2 (germline): SGHKS, YYEKEE (reference sequence). V gave up 0 bases and J gave up 6 bases, with 7 bases separating them. The CDR3 covers 14 residues.

The chain carries TRBV4-1 and TRBJ2-5; D possibly corresponds to TRBD1 (5 bases). Looked up from germline, CDR1 is MGHRA and CDR2 is YSYEKL. The length of the CDR3 is 13 residues. The germline V and J ends were trimmed by 0 bases and 5 bases, with 7 bases remaining between them. The CDR3 DNA reads TGCGCCAGCAGCCAAGATCAGGGTGAGACCCAGTACTTC. It codes for CASSQDQGETQYF.

This clone was recorded many times. V usage is TRBV5-6 and J usage is TRBJ1-1; weak D call: TRBD1 (5 bases). Germline values: CDR1 SGHDT, CDR2 YYEEEE. The CDR3 extends over 14 amino acids. Trimming cost V 4 bases and J 2 bases, with 12 bases left between them. CDR3 sequence reads: CASSPETVNTEAFF. The CDR3 DNA is TGTGCCAGCAGCCCGGAGACAGTTAACACTGAAGCTTTCTTT.

The rearrangement uses TRBV9 and TRBJ2-5; 9 positions agree with TRBD1. The V segment lost 3 bases and the J segment 0 bases; nucleotides outside the gene matches: 3. Germline CDR1 reads SGDLS; CDR2 reads YYNGEE. The CDR3 is made up of 15 amino acids. The CDR3 protein is CASSATGGYQETQYF. CDR3 DNA: TGTGCCAGCAGCGCGACAGGGGGGTACCAAGAGACCCAGTACTTC. Based on the CDR3 plus reference TRBV9 and TRBJ2-5, the full variable domain is DSGVTQTPKHLITATGQRVTLRCSPRSGDLSVYWYQQSLDQGLQFLIQYYNGEERAKGNILERFSAQQFPDLHSELNLSSLELGDSALYFCASSATGGYQETQYFGPGTRLLVL.

This clone showed up just once. The chain links TRBV5-6 to TRBJ1-6; 12 bases align to TRBD1. Germline lookup yields CDR1 SGHDT and CDR2 YYEEEE. Trimming at V came to 3 bases and at J to 10 bases, leaving 11 bases not matched to a gene. The CDR3 spans 17 residues. The CDR3 reads CASSSGTGGFMGSPLHF. In DNA, the CDR3 is TGTGCCAGCAGCTCCGGGACAGGGGGCTTCATGGGGTCACCCCTCCACTTT.

The V call is TRBV3-1 (or the pseudogene TRBV3-2), the J call TRBJ1-6; weak D call: TRBD1 (5 bases). The V and J ends lost 6 bases and 8 bases respectively, with 11 bases between them. This CDR3 region has 13 residues. From germline, CDR1 is LGHDT and CDR2 YNNKEL (reference sequence). CDR3: CASRVTAYSPLHF. CDR3 nucleotides: TGTGCCAGCAGGGTGACAGCCTATTCACCCCTCCACTTT.

This chain uses TRBV7-2 with TRBJ1-2; 12 bases are a match to TRBD1. Germline CDR1 is SGHTA and CDR2 is FQGNSA. The length of the CDR3 is 16 residues. V shed 1 base, J shed 5 bases, and the junction held 5 bases outside the gene matches. CDR3 DNA sequence: TGTGCCAGCAGCTTAGGGGGGACAGGGGGCAATTATGGCTACACCTTC. Translating it yields CASSLGGTGGNYGYTF.

This clone has only one observation. V is TRBV18 and J is TRBJ2-3, with 9 bases matching TRBD2. CDR1 and CDR2 (germline): KGHSH, LQKENI. V dropped 4 bases and J dropped 0; count of bases not matched to a gene: 8. The CDR3 runs 17 residues. CDR3 in amino acids: CASSLALAGGSTDTQYF. For the CDR3, the DNA is TGTGCCAGCTCACTTGCCCTGGCGGGGGGGAGCACAGATACGCAGTATTTT.

This clone was counted a single time. The chain is built from TRBV19 and TRBJ2-2, with D unclear. V was pared by 6 bases and J by 1 base, with 6 bases between. The CDR3 consists of 13 residues. Looked up from germline, CDR1 is LNHDA and CDR2 is SQIVND (reference sequence). The CDR3 reads CASSSGNTGELFF. The CDR3 DNA is TGTGCCAGTAGCTCGGGGAACACCGGGGAGCTGTTTTTT.

The chain recombines TRBV7-8 with TRBJ1-6; D remains ambiguous. Deletions cut 4 bases from V and 9 bases from J, with 22 bases between. CDR1 and CDR2 (germline): SGHVS, FQNEAQ. This CDR3 contains 17 residues. The DNA for the CDR3 is TGTGCCAGCAGCTCACGATCTAGACCCGATCCCGGTTCACCCCTCCACTTT. This translates into CASSSRSRPDPGSPLHF.

This chain links TRBV4-2 with TRBJ2-3; the D gene is possibly TRBD2 (6 bases). This CDR3 contains 17 residues. Trimming pared 0 bases from V and 4 bases from J, leaving 17 bases between. Germline CDR1 LGHNA, CDR2 YNFKEQ. The CDR3 region has the DNA TGTGCCAGCAGCCAAGATTTGGTAGCGGTGGTCTCAGATACGCAGTATTTT. Translation gives CASSQDLVAVVSDTQYF.